The entry below gives a single T cell receptor (beta chain) sequence along with its context. The sample originates from a study of T cells in Graves' hyperthyroidism and ophthalmopathy. Researchers amplified the TCR beta CDR3 regions from RNA transcripts. First-round RT-PCR of the TCR CDR3 relied on the HTBI primer set. TCRdb recomputed calls from the multiplex PCR reads with MiXCR, one row per CDR3 protein. Of fewer than 300,000 distinct CDR3 sequences in the sample, 20% to 25% are singletons; the top ten hold about a quarter. Specimen: blood. This clonotype was obtained from a man in his forties or fifties with Graves' hyperthyroidism that later progressed to Graves' ophthalmopathy.

DNA of the CDR3: TGCAGTGCTAGTGAGGGATCCTACGAGCAGTACTTC. It codes for CSASEGSYEQYF. This chain joins TRBV20-1 and TRBJ2-7; perhaps TRBD2 as D (5 bases). Looked up from germline, CDR1 is DFQATT and CDR2 is SNEGSKA (reference sequence). CDR3 length: 12 amino acids. Trimming removed 3 bases from V and 1 base from J, with 7 bases in between.